This T cell receptor (beta chain) was documented in a study of CD8+ T cells in alopecia areata. It was cDNA, reverse transcribed from extracted RNA, that served as the sequencing template. Generated by immunoSEQ multiplex PCR, the TCRdb table keeps only in-frame clones and is missing some. The data show about 42,000 clones, with 50% to 70% seen just once and over 20% held by the top ten. Treatment in this sample: oral pan-JAK inhibitor, 5-10 mg twice daily. Per germline, CDR1 LNHDA and CDR2 SQIVND (reference sequence). V lost 8 bases to trimming and J lost 1 base, with 8 bases between them. The CDR3 runs 12 residues.

This clonotype originated in a human donor with alopecia areata. V and J are TRBV19 and TRBJ1-1, with D perhaps matching TRBD1 (5 bases). Sample: CD8+ T cells sorted from blood, taken at week 4, from a patient treated with tofacitinib. CDR3 DNA: TGTGCCAGTCGGGACCGGAACACTGAAGCTTTCTTT. This translates into CASRDRNTEAFF. The full variable domain, completed using reference TRBV19 and TRBJ1-1, is DGGITQSPKYLFRKEGQNVTLSCEQNLNHDAMYWYRQDPGQGLRLIYYSQIVNDFQKGDIAEGYSVSREKKESFPLTVTSAQKNPTAFYLCASRDRNTEAFFGQGTRLTVV.